This T cell receptor (beta chain) was sequenced during a study of blood T cells in healthy people across ages. Germline V gives CDR1 LGHNA, CDR2 YNFKEQ. V lost 6 bases and J 7 bases, leaving 33 bases between the germline ends. The CDR3 consists of 19 residues. This clonotype was counted ten times or more. A second PCR of roughly 6 to 12 cycles used a sample-barcoded 5' primer and a J-beta primer mix. Each cDNA molecule was tagged by a template-switch adaptor with 12 random nucleotides. A single record per CDR3 protein comes from TCRdb applying MiXCR to the 5' RACE reads. The table includes about 1.7 million distinct CDR3 sequences, about 30% detected once.

J is TRBJ1-2 and V is TRBV4-2; weak D call: TRBD1 (6 bases). This TCR came from a woman in her 30s in good health. The specimen sequenced was blood. CDR3 DNA sequence: TGTGCCAGCAGTCCTGCCGACGCTCGTTCCGGGACATCCCTGGCTGGCTACACCTTC. This codes for CASSPADARSGTSLAGYTF.